Listed below are T cell receptor beta chains from one sample, sequenced in a study of T cells in Graves' hyperthyroidism and ophthalmopathy. TCRdb called the multiplex PCR reads again in MiXCR, with one record for every CDR3 protein. The table has some 510,000 distinct CDR3 sequences, about 20% seen once. Specimen: blood. All receptors derive from a man younger than 30 with Graves' hyperthyroidism. CDR3s include the opening cysteine and the closing phenylalanine or tryptophan. D genes are given only for firm matches. Clone size is not always given. Where it is, it says once, few, many or a class for expanded clones.

j_gene: TRBJ1-1; d_gene: TRBD1; len: 16; v_gene: TRBV5-6; abundance: NA; CDR3nt: TGTGCCAGCAGCTTGCCGGACAGGGGGTCGAACACTGAAGCTTTCTTT; CDR3aa: CASSLPDRGSNTEAFF
j_gene: TRBJ1-5; d_gene: TRBD1; len: 15; v_gene: TRBV20-1; abundance: many; CDR3nt: TGCAGTGCTACAAAAAGACAGGGTGAGAATCAGCCCCAGCATTTT; CDR3aa: CSATKRQGENQPQHF
j_gene: TRBJ1-1; d_gene: NA; len: 14; v_gene: TRBV30; abundance: few; CDR3nt: TGTGCCTGGGTTTTGCCGCCTGCGAACACTGAAGCTTTCTTT; CDR3aa: CAWVLPPANTEAFF
j_gene: TRBJ2-5; d_gene: TRBD2; len: 15; v_gene: TRBV5-6; abundance: many; CDR3nt: TGTGCCAGCAGCGCCTTAGCGGGGGGGGTAGAGACCCAGTACTTC; CDR3aa: CASSALAGGVETQYF
j_gene: TRBJ2-5; d_gene: NA; len: 12; v_gene: TRBV6-2/TRBV6-3; abundance: many; CDR3nt: TGTGCCAGCAGTTCCGTGCAAGAGACCCAGTACTTC; CDR3aa: CASSSVQETQYF
j_gene: TRBJ1-2; d_gene: NA; len: 15; v_gene: TRBV5-1; abundance: many; CDR3nt: TGCGCCAGCAGCCCCGGGACACATTCTAACTATGGCTACACCTTC; CDR3aa: CASSPGTHSNYGYTF
j_gene: TRBJ1-1; d_gene: NA; len: 14; v_gene: TRBV12-3/TRBV12-4; abundance: many; CDR3nt: TGTGCCAGCAGTTTGGGGGGTTGGAACACTGAAGCTTTCTTT; CDR3aa: CASSLGGWNTEAFF
j_gene: TRBJ1-2; d_gene: TRBD1; len: 15; v_gene: TRBV12-3/TRBV12-4; abundance: NA; CDR3nt: TGTGCCAGCAGTTTAGGGGCAGGGGGGCACTATGGCTACACCTTC; CDR3aa: CASSLGAGGHYGYTF
j_gene: TRBJ1-4; d_gene: NA; len: 15; v_gene: TRBV4-2; abundance: many; CDR3nt: TGTGCCAGCAGCCAAGTAACTCGCCTTAATGAAAAACTGTTTTTT; CDR3aa: CASSQVTRLNEKLFF
j_gene: TRBJ1-5; d_gene: TRBD1; len: 17; v_gene: TRBV19; abundance: many; CDR3nt: TGTGCCAGTAGTCGCGGACAGGGGGCAGGAAGCAATCAGCCCCAGCATTTT; CDR3aa: CASSRGQGAGSNQPQHF
j_gene: TRBJ1-2; d_gene: TRBD1; len: 15; v_gene: TRBV15; abundance: many; CDR3nt: TGTGCCACCAGCAGAGATCTGACAGGGGGACGTGGCTACACCTTC; CDR3aa: CATSRDLTGGRGYTF
j_gene: TRBJ2-2; d_gene: NA; len: 16; v_gene: TRBV12-3/TRBV12-4; abundance: many; CDR3nt: TGTGCCAGCAGTCACAGGGCGGTCTTAGAAACCGGGGAGCTGTTTTTT; CDR3aa: CASSHRAVLETGELFF
j_gene: TRBJ1-3; d_gene: NA; len: 14; v_gene: TRBV25-1; abundance: NA; CDR3nt: TGTGCCAGCAGTGGACTACAACGGGGAAACACCATATATTTT; CDR3aa: CASSGLQRGNTIYF
j_gene: TRBJ1-2; d_gene: NA; len: 12; v_gene: TRBV2; abundance: many; CDR3nt: TGTGCCAGCAGGGCCCCCCTTTATGGCTACACCTTC; CDR3aa: CASRAPLYGYTF
j_gene: TRBJ1-2; d_gene: NA; len: 15; v_gene: TRBV6-1; abundance: NA; CDR3nt: TGTGCCAGCAGTGGGGGCGAGGGCAGGATCATTGGCTACACCTTC; CDR3aa: CASSGGEGRIIGYTF
j_gene: TRBJ1-5; d_gene: NA; len: 15; v_gene: TRBV4-1; abundance: NA; CDR3nt: TGCGCCAGCAGCCAACGAACTGCGGGAAATCAGCCCCAGCATTTT; CDR3aa: CASSQRTAGNQPQHF
j_gene: TRBJ1-1; d_gene: TRBD1; len: 15; v_gene: TRBV6-1; abundance: NA; CDR3nt: TGTGCCAGCAGCTCCGGGACAGGGGGGACCACTGAAGCTTTCTTT; CDR3aa: CASSSGTGGTTEAFF
j_gene: TRBJ2-5; d_gene: NA; len: 12; v_gene: TRBV2; abundance: many; CDR3nt: TGTGCCACCACCGGGACCAAAGAGACCCAGTACTTC; CDR3aa: CATTGTKETQYF